This T cell receptor beta chain comes out of a study of T cell changes during pregnancy in multiple sclerosis. The sample holds one count of this clone. Measured with immunoSEQ multiplex PCR; TCRdb has only the in-frame clones, and not every one. The data show tens of thousands of clones, 90% seen once. CDR1 is LNHNV, CDR2 YYDKDF, per germline (reference sequence). Deletions cut 5 bases from V and 1 base from J, with 8 bases between. The CDR3 length is 14 residues. The origin of this receptor is a female donor with multiple sclerosis, enrolled in a pregnancy study. The rearrangement links TRBV15 to TRBJ1-4; no definite D call. The sample in question was CD4+ T cells from peripheral blood mononuclear cells, obtained before pregnancy. The CDR3 nucleotides are TGTGCCACCAGCGCAACTCTAACTAATGAAAAACTGTTTTTT. Residues: CATSATLTNEKLFF. The full variable domain, rest sourced from reference TRBV15 and TRBJ1-4, is DAMVIQNPRYQVTQFGKPVTLSCSQTLNHNVMYWYQQKSSQAPKLLFHYYDKDFNNEADTPDNFQSRRPNTSFCFLDIRSPGLGDTAMYLCATSATLTNEKLFFGSGTQLSVL.